This T cell receptor (beta chain) was sequenced in a study of response to subunit inactivated influenza vaccine. This clonotype appeared many times. Germline V lookup: CDR1 MNHNY, CDR2 SVGAGI (reference sequence). The CDR3 length is 12 residues. Between the trimmed V and J ends, which lost 2 bases and 9 bases, there was a span of 8 bases. Each CDR3 protein is one row after TCRdb ran MiXCR on the RT-PCR reads. The sample has roughly 650,000 distinct CDR3 sequences; 14% are singletons. The sequence derives from a man aged 50 to 60 who received an inactivated influenza vaccine. This chain uses TRBV6-6 with TRBJ2-1; perhaps TRBD2 as D (6 bases). This specimen was PBMCs from blood, taken 14 to 15 days before vaccination. CDR3 nucleotides: TGTGCCAGCAGTTACGCTAGCGCTGAGCAGTTCTTC. Its protein is CASSYASAEQFF.